The 21 T cell receptor beta chains reported below all come from one sample, sequenced in a study of T cell repertoires in cytomegalovirus infection. MiXCR, applied by TCRdb to the reads, yields one record per CDR3 protein. The sample lists under 300,000 distinct CDR3 sequences; approximately 13% were seen once. What was sequenced was PBMCs. The receptors stem from a human donor in good health (CMV status not recorded). Some clones in this sample may be carry-over from other donors' samples.

The rearrangement joins TRBV29-1 to TRBJ2-7, with D possibly TRBD1 on 5 matching bases. The CDR3 extends over 13 amino acids. Trimming removed 7 bases from V and 4 bases from J, with 17 bases in between. The germline V gene has CDR1 SQVTM and CDR2 ANQGSEA. The CDR3 DNA reads as TGCAGCGGGTTAGGGGCGAGTCAGTACGAGCAGTACTTC. Protein product: CSGLGASQYEQYF.

This clonotype was detected ten times or more. This chain joins TRBV7-2 and TRBJ2-5; weak D call: TRBD1 (6 bases). This CDR3 contains 14 residues. Germline-derived CDR1 and CDR2 are SGHTA and FQGNSA. V was cut by 5 bases and J by 6 bases, with 16 bases left in between. The CDR3 nucleotides are TGTGCCAGCAGCCCAGGAACAGGGTCTCAGACCCAGTACTTC. Encoded protein: CASSPGTGSQTQYF.

This clonotype was seen many times. The rearrangement links TRBV19 to TRBJ2-7, with TRBD1 matching 9 bases. Looked up from germline, CDR1 is LNHDA and CDR2 is SQIVND (reference sequence). With 5 bases clipped from V and 2 bases from J, the junction kept 7 bases outside the gene matches. The CDR3 runs 15 residues. The CDR3 reads CASSLRQGGTYEQYF. The CDR3 DNA is TGTGCCAGTAGTTTAAGACAGGGGGGGACCTACGAGCAGTACTTC.

This clonotype was observed a few times. J is TRBJ2-7 and V is TRBV28, with D possibly being TRBD1 (5 bases). The CDR3 spans 15 residues. Germline assignment: CDR1 MDHEN and CDR2 SYDVKM. V was clipped by 8 bases and J by 3 bases, with 20 bases between them. The CDR3 protein is CASGLSGHRDYEQYF. For the CDR3, the DNA is TGTGCCAGCGGCCTCTCCGGACACCGAGACTACGAGCAGTACTTC.

This clonotype was counted at least ten times. J is TRBJ2-6 and V is TRBV27; D remains ambiguous. Germline V gives CDR1 MNHEY, CDR2 SMNVEV (reference sequence). The CDR3 runs 16 residues. Trimming took off 2 bases at V and 0 bases at J, with 8 bases between the two ends. Here the CDR3 reads CASSLDRSSGANVLTF. The DNA of the CDR3 is TGTGCCAGCAGTTTAGACCGTAGCTCTGGGGCCAACGTCCTGACTTTC.

This clonotype has a count of ten or more. The V gene is TRBV7-2, the J gene TRBJ2-7; 8 bases match TRBD2. The CDR3 has 17 amino acids. The germline gives CDR1 SGHTA, CDR2 FQGNSA. Germline trimming cut 2 bases from V and 2 bases from J; bases unmatched to any gene: 11. The CDR3 protein is CASSLIPGRGYTYEQYF. CDR3 nucleotides: TGTGCCAGCAGCTTAATCCCCGGGAGGGGGTATACCTACGAGCAGTACTTC.

The chain couples TRBV6-2 or TRBV6-3 to TRBJ2-7; 10 nucleotides match TRBD2. Germline assignment: CDR1 MNHEY and CDR2 SVGEGT. V lost 5 bases and J lost 2; bases outside the gene matches: 6. The CDR3 spans 15 residues. This CDR3 is CASSNLAGATYEQYF. CDR3 DNA: TGTGCCAGCAGTAATCTAGCGGGAGCTACCTACGAGCAGTACTTC.

V usage is TRBV29-1 and J usage is TRBJ2-2, with 9 nucleotides matching TRBD1. Germline V CDR1 and CDR2: SQVTM, ANQGSEA. Trimming cost V 4 bases and J 6 bases; bases outside gene matches: 6. The CDR3 length is 14 residues. CDR3 DNA sequence: TGCAGCGTTGGCGGGACAGGGCTCCCCGGGGAGCTGTTTTTT. Translating gives CSVGGTGLPGELFF.

This clonotype was counted only a few times. The CDR3 loop reads CASSPPLRTGARFYEQYF. The CDR3 nucleotides are TGTGCCAGCAGCCCGCCCCTTCGGACAGGGGCAAGGTTCTACGAGCAGTACTTC. This chain links TRBV3-1 with TRBJ2-7; 9 bases are shared with TRBD1. Germline V CDR1 and CDR2: LGHDT, YNNKEL (reference sequence). The CDR3 is made up of 18 amino acids. V dropped 4 bases and J dropped 3; count of bases not matched to a gene: 16.

The chain couples TRBV19 to TRBJ1-5; no firm D call. Trimming left V 7 bases short and J 0 bases short, with 13 bases between. Germline V lookup: CDR1 LNHDA, CDR2 SQIVND (reference sequence). The CDR3 is 15 amino acids. The CDR3 bases are TGTGCCAGTATTTCCAGCCCGTCTAGCAATCAGCCCCAGCATTTT. This codes for CASISSPSSNQPQHF.

This clonotype was counted a few times. The chain combines TRBV11-2 with TRBJ1-5; tentative D call: TRBD1 (5 bases). The CDR3 loop spans 15 amino acids. Trimming removed 0 bases from V and 4 bases from J, with 10 bases in between. Germline V CDR1 and CDR2: SGHAT, FQNNGV. CDR3 in amino acids: CASSLELGRNQPQHF. Here the CDR3 DNA reads TGTGCCAGCAGCTTAGAATTGGGACGAAATCAGCCCCAGCATTTT. Full variable domain (missing parts from reference TRBV11-2 and TRBJ1-5): EAGVAQSPRYKIIEKRQSVAFWCNPISGHATLYWYQQILGQGPKLLIQFQNNGVVDDSQLPKDRFSAERLKGVDSTLKIQPAKLEDSAVYLCASSLELGRNQPQHFGDGTRLSIL.

This clonotype was counted a few times. The gene calls are TRBV10-3 and TRBJ2-3; D may be TRBD1 or TRBD2 (5 bases each). Trimming cost V 8 bases and J 1 base, with 16 bases left between them. The CDR3 runs 15 residues. CDR1 and CDR2 (germline): ENHRY, SYGVKD. The CDR3 nucleotides are TGTGCCATCGGGGGAAGCCAAAGCCGCACAGATACGCAGTATTTT. Its translation: CAIGGSQSRTDTQYF.

This clonotype occurred a few times. This chain joins TRBV11-2 and TRBJ1-1; 7 nucleotides align to TRBD1. The CDR3 sequence is 15 residues long. V dropped 3 bases and J dropped 1; count of bases not matched to a gene: 5. In germline, CDR1 is SGHAT, CDR2 FQNNGV. The CDR3 bases are TGTGCCAGCAGCTTTTCAGGGGGAGAGAACACTGAAGCTTTCTTT. This gives the protein CASSFSGGENTEAFF.

The chain carries TRBV2 and TRBJ2-3, with TRBD2 as a possible D gene (6 bases). Trimming left V 9 bases short and J 6 bases short, with 10 bases between. CDR3 length: 11 amino acids. Per the germline V gene, CDR1 is SNHLY and CDR2 is FYNNEI. The CDR3 DNA sequence: TGTGCCAGTTACAGCGGGGATACGCAGTATTTT. Its translation: CASYSGDTQYF. The full variable domain, with the rest looked up from reference TRBV2 and TRBJ2-3, is EPEVTQTPSHQVTQMGQEVILRCVPISNHLYFYWYRQILGQKVEFLVSFYNNEISEKSEIFDDQFSVERPDGSNFTLKIRSTKLEDSAMYFCASYSGDTQYFGPGTRLTVL.

By sample fraction, this clonotype is medium-sized. The J gene is TRBJ1-1, the V gene TRBV6-1; TRBD1 is a possible D gene (5 bases). Germline lookup yields CDR1 MNHNS and CDR2 SASEGT. V lost 7 bases and J 2 bases, leaving 11 bases between the germline ends. The CDR3 contains 13 residues. The CDR3 DNA follows: TGTGCCAGCAACTGGGGGAGTAACACTGAAGCTTTCTTT. It yields the protein CASNWGSNTEAFF.

The V call is TRBV20-1, the J call TRBJ2-7; D may be TRBD1 or TRBD2 (5 bases each). The CDR3 totals 14 residues. V dropped 3 bases and J dropped 4 bases, with 16 bases sitting between them. Germline V CDR1 and CDR2: DFQATT, SNEGSKA (reference sequence). The chain's CDR3 is CSARPGSGGYEQYF. CDR3 nucleotides: TGCAGTGCTAGGCCCGGGTCTGGGGGTTACGAGCAGTACTTC.

This clonotype was detected many times. The chain combines TRBV7-6 with TRBJ2-3, with a weak D call TRBD1 (5 bases). The CDR3 is 14 amino acids. Trimming pared 0 bases from V and 1 base from J, leaving 5 bases between. The V gene's germline CDR1 is SGHVS and CDR2 FNYEAQ. This CDR3 reads CASSLAGRTDTQYF. The DNA of the CDR3 is TGTGCCAGCAGCTTAGCGGGGCGCACAGATACGCAGTATTTT. Supplemented by reference TRBV7-6 and TRBJ2-3, the full variable domain reads GAGVSQSPRYKVTKRGQDVALRCDPISGHVSLYWYRQALGQGPEFLTYFNYEAQQDKSGLPNDRFSAERPEGSISTLTIQRTEQRDSAMYRCASSLAGRTDTQYFGPGTRLTVL.

The chain employs TRBV12-3 or TRBV12-4 and TRBJ1-1, with a tentative D call TRBD1 (6 bases). Trimming shortened V by 4 bases and J by 1 base, and 10 bases separated the two germline ends. The CDR3 totals 14 residues. In DNA, the CDR3 is TGTGCCAGCAGTTCCCCACAGGGGAACACTGAAGCTTTCTTT. Translated, it gives CASSSPQGNTEAFF.

V is TRBV4-3 and J is TRBJ2-3; D remains ambiguous. CDR3 length: 13 residues. Trimming removed 1 base at V and 6 bases at J, with 8 bases between. Germline V lookup: CDR1 LGHNA, CDR2 YSLEER. CDR3 DNA: TGCGCCAGCAGCCAAGGGGAATGGGATACGCAGTATTTT. Encoded protein: CASSQGEWDTQYF.

In this sample, this clonotype turned up many times. The chain is built from TRBV2 and TRBJ1-4, with D tentatively TRBD1 (5 bases). Looked up from germline, CDR1 is SNHLY and CDR2 is FYNNEI. Between the trimmed V and J ends, which lost 8 bases and 5 bases, there was a span of 12 bases. CDR3 length: 13 residues. The CDR3 DNA follows: TGTGCCAGCGGGGCGAAGATAAATGAAAAACTGTTTTTT. Protein product: CASGAKINEKLFF.

This chain links TRBV12-3 or TRBV12-4 with TRBJ1-5, with no clear D. Trimming removed 6 bases from V and 0 bases from J, with 9 bases in between. The CDR3 extends over 14 amino acids. Here the CDR3 reads CASRPGVSNQPQHF. CDR3 DNA: TGTGCCAGCAGACCCGGGGTTAGCAATCAGCCCCAGCATTTT.